Here is one TCR beta chain with its context. The protocol was immunoSEQ multiplex PCR, while the TCRdb copy is restricted to in-frame clones and leaves out a portion. The sample records approximately 71,000 clones, approximately 92% being singletons. The data derive from a study of T cell changes during pregnancy in multiple sclerosis. Germline-derived CDR1 and CDR2 are SGHDT and YYEEEE. The V gene end was trimmed by 4 bases and the J gene end by 0 bases; junction bases not matched to a gene: 8. This CDR3 comprises 17 residues. The sequencing here drew on peripheral blood, taken in the third trimester of pregnancy. This TCR derives from a female donor with multiple sclerosis, enrolled in a pregnancy study. This chain connects TRBV5-6 to TRBJ2-3, with 10 bases aligning to TRBD2. In DNA, the CDR3 is TGTGCCAGCAGCCCTAGCGGGAGTTCCGTTAGCACAGATACGCAGTATTTT. Its translation: CASSPSGSSVSTDTQYF. Combining the CDR3 with reference TRBV5-6 and TRBJ2-3 gives the whole variable domain DAGVTQSPTHLIKTRGQQVTLRCSPKSGHDTVSWYQQALGQGPQFIFQYYEEEERQRGNFPDRFSGHQFPNYSSELNVNALLLGDSALYLCASSPSGSSVSTDTQYFGPGTRLTVL.